These 27 T cell receptor beta chains were all obtained from the same sample, sequenced in a study of cytomegalovirus exposure and HLA in healthy donors. A multiplex PCR was run with 60 Vbeta primers and 13 Jbeta primers. Assay: immunoSEQ multiplex PCR; the TCRdb copy retains only in-frame clones and omits some. The data contain 60,000 to 70,000 clones, 60% to 80% of them singletons. The sample comprised PBMCs. The source of these receptors is a man aged 35 to 55 in good health and CMV-seropositive.

This chain uses TRBV6-5 with TRBJ2-1, with 8 positions matching TRBD1. The CDR3 runs to 11 residues. Germline-derived CDR1 and CDR2 are MNHEY and SVGAGI. J gave up 11 bases and V 6 bases, and 3 bases lay outside the gene matches. The CDR3 is CASRRQGKQFF. The CDR3 bases are TGTGCCAGCAGGAGACAGGGGAAGCAGTTCTTC.

This chain connects TRBV30 to TRBJ1-3; 8 bases are shared with TRBD1. Per germline, CDR1 GTSNPN and CDR2 SVGIG (reference sequence). This CDR3 has 14 amino acids. With 5 bases clipped from V and 3 bases from J, the junction kept 6 bases outside the gene matches. CDR3 region: CAWDRGMYGNTIYF. The CDR3 bases are TGTGCCTGGGACAGGGGAATGTATGGAAACACCATATATTTT.

This sequence joins TRBV10-3 and TRBJ1-2; 7 bases align to TRBD1. The CDR3 consists of 15 residues. Germline V gives CDR1 ENHRY, CDR2 SYGVKD. J was trimmed by 0 bases and V by 0 bases; bases with no gene match: 1. In nucleotides, the CDR3 is TGTGCCATCAGTGAGTCTCAGGGGGCTAACTATGGCTACACCTTC. Protein: CAISESQGANYGYTF.

A few counts support this clone. The CDR3 protein is CASSVVGGLGDTQYF. The CDR3 DNA reads as TGTGCCAGCAGCGTAGTTGGGGGCCTGGGAGATACGCAGTATTTT. J is TRBJ2-3 and V is TRBV9; D might be TRBD1 (6 bases). From germline, CDR1 is SGDLS and CDR2 YYNGEE. The CDR3 contains 15 residues. V was pared by 0 bases and J by 5 bases, with 13 bases between.

Only a few counts were recorded for this clone. V usage is TRBV7-2 and J usage is TRBJ2-1; weak D call: TRBD2 (6 bases). CDR3 length equals 13 residues. Germline CDR1 and CDR2: SGHTA and FQGNSA. The V end lost 2 bases, the J end lost 7 bases, and 9 bases lay between the germline ends. The CDR3 loop reads CASSLWGENEQFF. In DNA form, the CDR3 reads TGTGCCAGCAGCTTATGGGGGGAGAATGAGCAGTTCTTC.

This clone was seen only a few times. The V and J genes are TRBV9 and TRBJ2-7; D is possibly TRBD1 (6 bases). CDR1 and CDR2 (germline): SGDLS, YYNGEE. The CDR3 has 15 amino acids. Trimming removed 5 bases from V and 7 bases from J, with 22 bases in between. CDR3: CASSQRGTPPGEQYF. Written as DNA, the CDR3 is TGTGCCAGCAGTCAGAGGGGGACACCGCCGGGGGAGCAGTACTTC.

The chain uses TRBV15 and TRBJ1-2, with a weak D call TRBD1 (6 bases). The germline V and J ends were trimmed by 1 base and 8 bases, with 14 bases remaining between them. The CDR3 has 14 residues. Germline lookup yields CDR1 LNHNV and CDR2 YYDKDF (reference sequence). Here the CDR3 DNA reads TGTGCCACCAGCAGAGGGGGGCAGGGCGGCGGCTACACCTTC. Translation: CATSRGGQGGGYTF.

The chain is built from TRBV7-6 and TRBJ2-1; 7 nucleotides line up with TRBD1. Germline lookup yields CDR1 SGHVS and CDR2 FNYEAQ. This CDR3 comprises 16 residues. With V trimmed by 6 bases and J by 0 bases, 8 bases remained unmatched. The chain's CDR3 is CASRQRQGSSYNEQFF. CDR3 nucleotides: TGTGCCAGCAGGCAGCGACAGGGTAGCTCCTACAATGAGCAGTTCTTC.

This clone was counted once. The chain employs TRBV19 and TRBJ2-1, with TRBD2 matching over 12 bases. This CDR3 region has 15 residues. Unmatched junction bases numbered 4, after V lost 10 bases and J lost 0 bases. Germline-derived CDR1 and CDR2 are LNHDA and SQIVND (reference sequence). DNA of the CDR3: TGTGCCACCACACTAGCGGGAGGCTCCTACAATGAGCAGTTCTTC. It codes for CATTLAGGSYNEQFF.

CDR3 sequence: CASSLNPLAGHYEQYF. The CDR3 bases are TGTGCCAGCAGTCTAAACCCCCTAGCGGGACACTACGAGCAGTACTTC. The chain is built from TRBV6-6 and TRBJ2-7; 9 bases are a match to TRBD2. The J segment lost 3 bases and the V segment lost 5 bases, leaving 11 bases of the junction unmatched. Germline-derived CDR1 and CDR2 are MNHNY and SVGAGI (reference sequence). This CDR3 contains 16 residues.

This chain joins TRBV21-1 and TRBJ1-5; the D segment call TRBD1 is taken from the table without a DNA check. TRBV21-1 has pseudogene status. This CDR3 is 24 amino acids long. CDR3: CASSKARGETEYIRRGLWYQPQHF. As DNA, the CDR3 is TGTGCCAGCAGCAAAGCTAGAGGGGAGACCGAGTACATTCGAAGGGGGTTATGGTATCAGCCCCAGCATTTT.

The chain combines TRBV23-1 with TRBJ1-1; 11 positions agree with TRBD1. TRBV23-1 is an ORF; its function is uncertain. V dropped 4 bases and J dropped 7; count of bases not matched to a gene: 11. This CDR3 has 16 amino acids. The DNA for the CDR3 is TGCGCCAGCAGTCCCGATCGGACAGGGGGCAACGGTGAAGCTTTCTTT. Translating gives CASSPDRTGGNGEAFF.

The gene calls are TRBV6-5 and TRBJ2-3, with D possibly being TRBD1 (5 bases). The germline V gene encodes CDR1 MNHEY and CDR2 SVGAGI. There are 13 residues in the CDR3. The ends were cut back, 2 bases at V and 4 bases at J, with 7 bases in the middle. The CDR3 nucleotides read TGTGCCAGCAGTTACGCAGGGCCAGATACGCAGTATTTT. This sequence encodes CASSYAGPDTQYF.

V and J are TRBV19 and TRBJ2-5; the match to TRBD2 covers 11 bases. Germline V CDR1 and CDR2: LNHDA, SQIVND (reference sequence). CDR3 length: 15 amino acids. The V segment lost 10 bases and the J segment 5 bases; nucleotides outside the gene matches: 12. The CDR3 DNA is TGTGCCACCGCCCCCGCTAGCGGGGGGCGGGAGACCCAGTACTTC. As protein: CATAPASGGRETQYF.

This clone was counted a single time. J is TRBJ1-2 and V is TRBV18, with D hard to call. Germline V gene lookup returns CDR1 KGHSH and CDR2 LQKENI. Trimming stripped 3 bases from V and 8 bases from J, with 19 bases between. The CDR3 covers 15 residues. CDR3 DNA: TGTGCCAGCTCACCGGTCGGCCGGGAACGGGTCGGCTACACCTTC. This gives the protein CASSPVGRERVGYTF.

V is TRBV2 and J is TRBJ2-2; 7 bases fit TRBD1. V lost 6 bases to trimming and J lost 1 base; unmatched junction nucleotides: 2. The CDR3 runs to 14 residues. Germline V gene data show CDR1 as SNHLY and CDR2 as FYNNEI. The CDR3, as DNA: TGTGCCAGCAGGGGGGACAGGAACACCGGGGAGCTGTTTTTT. Encoded protein: CASRGDRNTGELFF.

The chain employs TRBV7-2 and TRBJ2-5, with 12 bases aligning to TRBD2. The V segment lost 1 base and the J segment 7 bases; nucleotides outside the gene matches: 7. The CDR3 spans 16 residues. Per the germline V gene, CDR1 is SGHTA and CDR2 is FQGNSA. The CDR3 sequence: CASSLGLAGAEVTQYF. DNA for the CDR3: TGTGCCAGCAGCTTAGGACTAGCGGGGGCGGAGGTGACCCAGTACTTC.

V gene TRBV29-1 combines with J gene TRBJ2-5; the match to TRBD1 covers 7 bases. Germline CDR1 SQVTM, CDR2 ANQGSEA. The CDR3 spans 13 residues. The ends lost 4 bases at V and 7 bases at J; junction bases unmatched: 9. The CDR3 region is CSVASGTDVTQYF. The CDR3 coding sequence is TGCAGCGTTGCCTCGGGGACAGATGTGACCCAGTACTTC.

This chain connects TRBV11-2 to TRBJ2-3, with 13 bases identical to TRBD2. CDR1 and CDR2 from the germline V gene are SGHAT and FQNNGV. J was trimmed by 5 bases and V by 4 bases; bases with no gene match: 15. The CDR3 contains 19 residues. In DNA form, the CDR3 reads TGTGCCAGCAGCTCCGTGAGGGGACTAGCGGGAACCGACAGAGATACGCAGTATTTT. Its translation: CASSSVRGLAGTDRDTQYF.

There are a few counts of this clone. The J gene is TRBJ2-7, the V gene TRBV4-1; 11 bases are shared with TRBD1. CDR1 and CDR2 (germline): MGHRA, YSYEKL. The CDR3 runs to 15 residues. V shed 6 bases and J 7 bases; nucleotides not matched to a gene: 11. The CDR3 DNA follows: TGCGCCAGCAGTCCCGGGACAGGGGGACTAGTAGAGCAGTACTTC. Translation gives CASSPGTGGLVEQYF.

The rearrangement uses TRBV30 and TRBJ1-2; 10 bases match TRBD1. CDR1 GTSNPN and CDR2 SVGIG come from the germline V gene (reference sequence). Trimming removed 8 bases from V and 6 bases from J; junction bases left unmatched: 6. The CDR3 consists of 12 residues. CDR3 sequence: CARDRGFNGYTF. The CDR3 region has the DNA TGTGCCCGGGACAGGGGTTTCAATGGCTACACCTTC.

There are a few counts of this clone. The chain links TRBV28 to TRBJ2-7, with 10 bases aligning to TRBD1. Germline V gene lookup returns CDR1 MDHEN and CDR2 SYDVKM. The CDR3 totals 16 residues. Losses at the gene ends were 6 bases for V and 3 bases for J; bases not matched to a gene: 11. CDR3 nucleotide sequence: TGTGCCAGCAGAGGGGGGGACAGGGGCTCAAACTACGAGCAGTACTTC. Its translation is CASRGGDRGSNYEQYF.

The chain couples TRBV7-9 to TRBJ1-4; D is unclear. The germline V gene has CDR1 SEHNR and CDR2 FQNEAQ (reference sequence). The V end was cut by 2 bases, the J end by 7 bases, with 17 bases between. This CDR3 region has 16 residues. CDR3 nucleotide sequence: TGTGCCAGCAGCTTAAATTTACCAGGAGGTGCTGAAAAACTGTTTTTT. The encoded protein is CASSLNLPGGAEKLFF.

The chain is built from TRBV19 and TRBJ1-3; D possibly corresponds to TRBD1 (5 bases). Germline V gene lookup returns CDR1 LNHDA and CDR2 SQIVND (reference sequence). Trimming pared 6 bases from V and 3 bases from J, leaving 9 bases between. This CDR3 region has 13 residues. CDR3 residues: CASRSGIGNTIYF. In DNA form, the CDR3 reads TGTGCCAGTAGGTCAGGGATTGGAAACACCATATATTTT.

This clone was observed a single time. Other DNA sequences within the sample encode an identical CDR3. V gene TRBV7-9 combines with J gene TRBJ1-6; possible D gene TRBD1, 6 bases. V shed 1 base and J shed 9 bases, with 16 bases lying between them. CDR1 and CDR2 from the germline V gene are SEHNR and FQNEAQ (reference sequence). The CDR3 loop spans 16 amino acids. Written as DNA, the CDR3 is TGTGCCAGCAGCTTAGATGGGGGACATCGCGGTTCACCCCTCCACTTT. As protein: CASSLDGGHRGSPLHF.

This clone has more than one count but fewer than ten. CDR3 sequence reads: CASFSTTGNVYNEQFF. The CDR3 coding sequence is TGTGCCAGCTTTTCCACCACAGGTAATGTCTACAATGAGCAGTTCTTC. The rearrangement uses TRBV5-6 and TRBJ2-1; perhaps TRBD1 as D (5 bases). Trimming stripped 7 bases from V and 3 bases from J, with 20 bases between. The V gene's germline CDR1 is SGHDT and CDR2 YYEEEE. CDR3 length equals 16 residues.

The chain has TRBV19 and TRBJ1-6; 7 bases line up with TRBD1. V shed 7 bases and J 7 bases; nucleotides not matched to a gene: 7. The CDR3 runs 14 residues. Germline loops: CDR1 LNHDA, CDR2 SQIVND (reference sequence). CDR3 in amino acids: CASNRQGGNSPLHF. In DNA, the CDR3 is TGTGCCAGTAACCGACAGGGCGGCAATTCACCCCTCCACTTT.